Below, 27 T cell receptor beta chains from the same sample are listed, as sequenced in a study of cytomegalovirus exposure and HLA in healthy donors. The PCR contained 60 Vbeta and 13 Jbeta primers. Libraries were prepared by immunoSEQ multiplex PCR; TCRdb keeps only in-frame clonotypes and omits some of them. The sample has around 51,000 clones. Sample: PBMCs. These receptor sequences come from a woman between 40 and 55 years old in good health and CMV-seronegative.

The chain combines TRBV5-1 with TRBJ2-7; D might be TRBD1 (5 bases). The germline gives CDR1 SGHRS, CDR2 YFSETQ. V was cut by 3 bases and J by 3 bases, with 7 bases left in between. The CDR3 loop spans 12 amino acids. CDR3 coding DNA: TGCGCCAGCAGCTCAGGACACTACGAGCAGTACTTC. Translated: CASSSGHYEQYF.

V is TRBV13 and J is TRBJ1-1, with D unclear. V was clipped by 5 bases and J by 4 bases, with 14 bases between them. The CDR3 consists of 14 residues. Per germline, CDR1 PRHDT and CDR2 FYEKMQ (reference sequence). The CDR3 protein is CASSTGVLRTEAFF. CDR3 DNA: TGTGCCAGCAGCACCGGGGTATTGCGCACTGAAGCTTTCTTT.

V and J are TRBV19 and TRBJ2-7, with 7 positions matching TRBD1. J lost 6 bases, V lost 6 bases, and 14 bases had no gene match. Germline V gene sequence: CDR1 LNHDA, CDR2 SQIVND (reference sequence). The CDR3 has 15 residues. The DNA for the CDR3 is TGTGCCAGTAGCCCCAATACAGGGGCCCTTATCGAGCAGTACTTC. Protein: CASSPNTGALIEQYF.

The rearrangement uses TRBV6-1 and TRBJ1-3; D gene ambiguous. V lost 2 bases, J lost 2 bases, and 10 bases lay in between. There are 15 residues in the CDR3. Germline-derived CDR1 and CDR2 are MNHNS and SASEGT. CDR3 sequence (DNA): TGTGCCAGCAGTGAAATCGGGAGGGCTGGAAACACCATATATTTT. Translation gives CASSEIGRAGNTIYF.

CDR3 protein: CASSLGAGRNAFF. The CDR3 bases are TGCGCCAGCAGCTTGGGGGCAGGGCGGAACGCTTTCTTT. The chain employs TRBV5-1 and TRBJ1-1, with D perhaps TRBD1 (5 bases). Germline values: CDR1 SGHRS, CDR2 YFSETQ. The CDR3 spans 13 residues. V lost 0 bases to trimming and J lost 11 bases, with 14 bases between them. Based on the CDR3 plus reference TRBV5-1 and TRBJ1-1, the full variable domain is KAGVTQTPRYLIKTRGQQVTLSCSPISGHRSVSWYQQTPGQGLQFLFEYFSETQRNKGNFPGRFSGRQFSNSRSEMNVSTLELGDSALYLCASSLGAGRNAFFGQGTRLTVV.

As DNA, the CDR3 is TGTGCCAGTAGTATAGTGGGACTAGGAAGAGAGCAGTACTTC. It encodes CASSIVGLGREQYF. This chain uses TRBV19 with TRBJ2-7; TRBD2 aligns across 8 bases. This CDR3 comprises 14 residues. V gave up 1 base and J gave up 7 bases; unmatched junction bases: 6. Germline V gene sequence: CDR1 LNHDA, CDR2 SQIVND (reference sequence). Variable domain in full (rest from reference TRBV19 and TRBJ2-7): DGGITQSPKYLFRKEGQNVTLSCEQNLNHDAMYWYRQDPGQGLRLIYYSQIVNDFQKGDIAEGYSVSREKKESFPLTVTSAQKNPTAFYLCASSIVGLGREQYFGPGTRLTVT.

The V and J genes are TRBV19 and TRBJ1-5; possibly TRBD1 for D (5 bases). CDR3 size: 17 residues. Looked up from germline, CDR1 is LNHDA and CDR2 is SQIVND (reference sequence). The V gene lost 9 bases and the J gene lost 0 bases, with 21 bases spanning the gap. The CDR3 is CASSNLGQIYSNQPQHF. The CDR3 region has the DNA TGTGCCAGCTCAAACCTGGGGCAGATTTATAGCAATCAGCCCCAGCATTTT.

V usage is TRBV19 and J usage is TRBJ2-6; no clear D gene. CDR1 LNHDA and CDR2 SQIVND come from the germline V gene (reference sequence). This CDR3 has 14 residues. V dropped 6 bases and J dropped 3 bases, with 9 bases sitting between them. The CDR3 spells CASSPLVGANVLTF. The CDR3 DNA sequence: TGTGCCAGTAGCCCCTTAGTTGGGGCCAACGTCCTGACTTTC.

The CDR3 region has the DNA TGTGCCAGCAGCTTAAGGGGGCCCGCATCCGAGCAGTACTTC. The encoded protein is CASSLRGPASEQYF. V and J are TRBV7-3 and TRBJ2-7; weak D call: TRBD1 (6 bases). CDR3 length equals 14 residues. V dropped 1 base and J dropped 6 bases, with 13 bases sitting between them. Germline V CDR1 and CDR2: SGHTA, FQGTGA.

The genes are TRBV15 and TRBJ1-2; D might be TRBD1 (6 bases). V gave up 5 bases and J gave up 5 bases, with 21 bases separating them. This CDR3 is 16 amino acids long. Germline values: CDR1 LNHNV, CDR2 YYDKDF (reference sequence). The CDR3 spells CATSPQGRGAGYGYTF. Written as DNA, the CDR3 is TGTGCCACCAGCCCCCAGGGTCGGGGGGCAGGGTATGGCTACACCTTC. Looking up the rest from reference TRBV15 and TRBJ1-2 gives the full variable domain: DAMVIQNPRYQVTQFGKPVTLSCSQTLNHNVMYWYQQKSSQAPKLLFHYYDKDFNNEADTPDNFQSRRPNTSFCFLDIRSPGLGDTAMYLCATSPQGRGAGYGYTFGSGTRLTVV.

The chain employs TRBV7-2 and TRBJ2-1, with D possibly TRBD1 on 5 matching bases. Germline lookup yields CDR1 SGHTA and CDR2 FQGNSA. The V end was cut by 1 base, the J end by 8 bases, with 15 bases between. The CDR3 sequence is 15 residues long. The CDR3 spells CASSLGGWPRDEQFF. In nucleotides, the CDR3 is TGTGCCAGCAGCTTAGGGGGTTGGCCCAGGGATGAGCAGTTCTTC.

The CDR3 coding sequence is TGTGCCAGCAGTTCGACAGGGGTTCGCGAGCAGTACTTC. Its translation: CASSSTGVREQYF. The chain combines TRBV6-5 with TRBJ2-7; TRBD1 agrees at 8 bases. This CDR3 is built from 13 residues. Germline V CDR1 and CDR2: MNHEY, SVGAGI. The V and J ends lost 4 bases and 6 bases, in that order; junction bases with no gene match: 5.

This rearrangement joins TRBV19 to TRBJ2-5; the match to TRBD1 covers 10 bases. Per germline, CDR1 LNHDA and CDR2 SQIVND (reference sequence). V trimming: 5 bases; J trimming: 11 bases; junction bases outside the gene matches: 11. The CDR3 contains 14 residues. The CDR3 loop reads CASSFGQGDAEQYF. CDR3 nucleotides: TGTGCCAGTAGTTTTGGACAGGGGGATGCGGAGCAGTACTTC.

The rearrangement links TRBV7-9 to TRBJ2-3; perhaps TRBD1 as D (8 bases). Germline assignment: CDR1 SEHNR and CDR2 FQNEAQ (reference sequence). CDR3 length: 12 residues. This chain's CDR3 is CLADRGTDTQYF. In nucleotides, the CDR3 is TGTCTAGCGGACAGGGGCACAGATACGCAGTATTTT.

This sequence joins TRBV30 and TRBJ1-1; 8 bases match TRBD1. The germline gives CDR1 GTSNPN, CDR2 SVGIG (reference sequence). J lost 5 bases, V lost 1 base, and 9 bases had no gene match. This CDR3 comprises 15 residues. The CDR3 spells CAWSDIGRGHTEAFF. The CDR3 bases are TGTGCCTGGAGTGATATAGGCAGGGGGCATACTGAAGCTTTCTTT.

The CDR3 loop is CASSPTRDYGYTF. The CDR3 coding sequence is TGTGCCAGCTCACCGACTAGGGACTATGGCTACACCTTC. The gene calls are TRBV18 and TRBJ1-2; the D is unclear. The CDR3 runs 13 residues. CDR1 is KGHSH, CDR2 LQKENI, per germline. The V and J ends lost 3 bases and 3 bases respectively, with 8 bases between them.

The DNA of the CDR3 is TGTGCCAGCAGCCACGGGACAGGGGGCCGGGGCGCTGAAGCTTTCTTT. Encoded protein: CASSHGTGGRGAEAFF. The V call is TRBV7-9, the J call TRBJ1-1; 12 bases are shared with TRBD1. The trim removed 5 bases at V and 6 bases at J, leaving 10 bases unmatched. The V gene's germline CDR1 is SEHNR and CDR2 FQNEAQ (reference sequence). This CDR3 has 16 residues.

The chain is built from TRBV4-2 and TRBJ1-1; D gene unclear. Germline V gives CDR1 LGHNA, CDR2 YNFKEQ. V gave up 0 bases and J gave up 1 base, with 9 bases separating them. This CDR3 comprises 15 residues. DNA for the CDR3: TGTGCCAGCAGCCAAGATGTAATCCCGAACACTGAAGCTTTCTTT. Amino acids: CASSQDVIPNTEAFF.

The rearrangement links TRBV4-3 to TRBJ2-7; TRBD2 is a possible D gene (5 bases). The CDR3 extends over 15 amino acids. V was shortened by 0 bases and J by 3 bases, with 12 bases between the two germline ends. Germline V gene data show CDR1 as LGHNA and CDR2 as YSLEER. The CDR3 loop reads CASSQDTSGHYEQYF. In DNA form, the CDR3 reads TGCGCCAGCAGCCAAGATACCAGCGGCCACTACGAGCAGTACTTC.

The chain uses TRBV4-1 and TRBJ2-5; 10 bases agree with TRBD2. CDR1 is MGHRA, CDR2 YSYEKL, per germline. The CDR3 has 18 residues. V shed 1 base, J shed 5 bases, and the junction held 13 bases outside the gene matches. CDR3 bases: TGCGCCAGCAGCCAAGGGGGGAGCGGGGGGGCCTCTGGGGAGACCCAGTACTTC. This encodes CASSQGGSGGASGETQYF.

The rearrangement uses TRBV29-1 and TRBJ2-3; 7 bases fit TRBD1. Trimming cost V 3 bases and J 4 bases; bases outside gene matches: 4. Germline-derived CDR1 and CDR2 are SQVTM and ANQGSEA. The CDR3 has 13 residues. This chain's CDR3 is CSVDNRGSDTQYF. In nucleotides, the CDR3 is TGCAGCGTTGATAACAGGGGTTCAGATACGCAGTATTTT.

CDR3 sequence (DNA): TGTGCCAGCAGTCCTCTTGGCCAGGGGGCCTACGAGCAGTACTTC. Translating it yields CASSPLGQGAYEQYF. The rearrangement uses TRBV27 and TRBJ2-7; 7 bases are shared with TRBD1. With V trimmed by 5 bases and J by 2 bases, 9 bases remained unmatched. The CDR3 is 15 residues long. Per the germline V gene, CDR1 is MNHEY and CDR2 is SMNVEV (reference sequence).

This chain's CDR3 is CATGDRETQYF. The CDR3 region has the DNA TGTGCCACCGGGGACAGGGAGACCCAGTACTTC. This chain links TRBV19 with TRBJ2-5; the match to TRBD1 covers 8 bases. V lost 10 bases to trimming and J lost 5 bases; unmatched junction nucleotides: 3. The CDR3 spans 11 residues. Germline CDR1 reads LNHDA; CDR2 reads SQIVND (reference sequence).

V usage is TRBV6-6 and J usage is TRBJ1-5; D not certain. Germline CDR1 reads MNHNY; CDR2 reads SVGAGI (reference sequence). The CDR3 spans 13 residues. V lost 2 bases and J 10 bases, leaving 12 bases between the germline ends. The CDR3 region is CASSYTGSAPQHF. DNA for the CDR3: TGTGCCAGCAGTTACACGGGTTCAGCACCCCAGCATTTT.

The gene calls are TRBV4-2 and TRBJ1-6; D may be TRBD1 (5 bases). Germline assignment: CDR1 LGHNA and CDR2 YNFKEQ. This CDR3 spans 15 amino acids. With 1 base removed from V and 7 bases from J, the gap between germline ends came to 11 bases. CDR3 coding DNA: TGTGCCAGCAGCCAAGGGCAGGGCCACAATTCACCCCTCCACTTT. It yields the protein CASSQGQGHNSPLHF.

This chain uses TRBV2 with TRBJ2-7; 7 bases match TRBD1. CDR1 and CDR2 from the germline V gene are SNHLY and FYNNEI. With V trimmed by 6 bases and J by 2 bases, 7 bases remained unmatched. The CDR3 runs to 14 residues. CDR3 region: CASRRDRNAYEQYF. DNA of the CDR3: TGTGCCAGCAGGAGGGACAGAAACGCCTACGAGCAGTACTTC.

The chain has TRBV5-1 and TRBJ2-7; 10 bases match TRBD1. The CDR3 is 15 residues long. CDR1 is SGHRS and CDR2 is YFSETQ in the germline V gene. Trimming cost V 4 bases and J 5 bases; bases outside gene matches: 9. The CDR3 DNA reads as TGCGCCAGCAGCGTCACGCCCGGGACAGGGGACGAGCAGTACTTC. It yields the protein CASSVTPGTGDEQYF.